Given below is one T cell receptor (beta chain) in context. Its antigen is not identified. This specimen comes from a study of T cells in Graves' hyperthyroidism and ophthalmopathy. Amplification targeted TCR beta CDR3 regions from RNA transcripts. A first-round RT-PCR of the TCR CDR3 used the HTBI primer set. TCRdb recomputed calls from the multiplex PCR reads with MiXCR, one row per CDR3 protein. Among a few hundred thousand distinct CDR3 sequences listed, 20% to 30% were seen once. V was trimmed by 3 bases and J by 0 bases, leaving 9 bases between them. The CDR3 is 13 residues long. Germline CDR1 is DFQATT and CDR2 is SNEGSKA (reference sequence). Study outcomes and limitations: The blood repertoire included most of the expanded thyroid clonotypes above 0.001. Using 13 V-J features, a model discriminated ophthalmopathy from stable hyperthyroidism.

In patients aged 18 to 65, hyperthyroidism was newly diagnosed, with duration under 2 months. Investigators excluded patients with uncontrolled infection, other autoimmune disease, pregnancy or lactation. The genes are TRBV20-1 and TRBJ2-7; D is unclear. This clonotype was sampled from a man in his forties or fifties with Graves' hyperthyroidism. Sequencing input: blood. In DNA form, the CDR3 reads TGCAGTGCTAGCCTAGTCTACTCCTACGAGCAGTACTTC. Amino acid sequence: CSASLVYSYEQYF.